The 10 T cell receptor beta chains listed next were all sequenced from one sample in a study of blood T cells in healthy people across ages (dated by TCRdb to about 2015). Preparation of the library involved 5' RACE. The data were produced on an Illumina HiSeq 2500. A second PCR of roughly 6 to 11 cycles was run with a J-beta primer mix and a sample-barcoded 5' primer. The raw public data were reprocessed by TCRdb itself: fastp quality trimming at Q25, MiXCR clonotype calling, in-frame beta chains only. Every entry covers one CDR3 protein and lists the most common genes and DNA from its rows. This sample lists 900,000 to 950,000 distinct CDR3 sequences; around 29% were detected once. The top ten constitute roughly a tenth of the sample. This sample also appeared in a second study, on T cells of mothers and their children.

Sequenced sample: blood. Every receptor here comes from a woman aged 40 to 50 in good health.

This clonotype has just a few counts. The junction does not match germline at one end; this may be a read error. V usage is TRBV20-1 and J usage is TRBJ1-1, with D perhaps TRBD1 (6 bases). The CDR3 is 14 residues long. CDR1 and CDR2 from the germline V gene are DFQATT and SNEGSKA (reference sequence). The CDR3 DNA sequence: TGCATTGCTAGTAAACAGGGAGTGGGCACTGAAGCTTTCTTT. It yields the protein CIASKQGVGTEAFF.

This clonotype appeared a few times. The chain links TRBV28 to TRBJ2-5; D call uncertain. V was clipped by 5 bases and J by 1 base, with 11 bases between them. Germline lookup yields CDR1 MDHEN and CDR2 SYDVKM. CDR3 length: 14 residues. This CDR3 is CASSPLMPQETQYF. The CDR3 DNA sequence: TGTGCCAGCAGTCCCCTCATGCCCCAAGAGACCCAGTACTTC.

In its sample, this clonotype was seen a few times. The CDR3 DNA reads as TGCAGCGCAATCCGGGCCTCGGGTACTGAAGCTTTCTTT. It yields the protein CSAIRASGTEAFF. The chain couples TRBV29-1 to TRBJ1-1; D gene unclear. The germline gives CDR1 SQVTM, CDR2 ANQGSEA. V lost 7 bases and J 5 bases, leaving 17 bases between the germline ends. This CDR3 comprises 13 residues.

This clonotype was counted a few times. This chain uses TRBV7-3 with TRBJ1-1, with D perhaps matching TRBD1 (5 bases). The CDR3 is made up of 15 amino acids. The V gene's germline CDR1 is SGHTA and CDR2 FQGTGA. V was clipped by 0 bases and J by 2 bases, with 10 bases between them. The DNA of the CDR3 is TGTGCCAGCAGCTTAACTAGGGGCGGAAACACTGAAGCTTTCTTT. It yields the protein CASSLTRGGNTEAFF. Combining the CDR3 with reference TRBV7-3 and TRBJ1-1 gives the whole variable domain GAGVSQTPSNKVTEKGKYVELRCDPISGHTALYWYRQSLGQGPEFLIYFQGTGAADDSGLPNDRFFAVRPEGSVSTLKIQRTERGDSAVYLCASSLTRGGNTEAFFGQGTRLTVV.

Many counts were recorded for this clonotype. J is TRBJ1-2 and V is TRBV29-1, with D possibly being TRBD1 (5 bases). Deletions cut 6 bases from V and 2 bases from J, with 13 bases between. Germline V gene lookup returns CDR1 SQVTM and CDR2 ANQGSEA. This CDR3 region has 13 residues. In DNA, the CDR3 is TGCAGCGTAATCCAGGACACAAACTATGGCTACACCTTC. This sequence encodes CSVIQDTNYGYTF.

The table lists this clonotype with many counts. V gene TRBV20-1 combines with J gene TRBJ2-5; perhaps TRBD2 as D (7 bases). The CDR3 covers 15 residues. Per germline, CDR1 DFQATT and CDR2 SNEGSKA (reference sequence). Trimming pared 0 bases from V and 5 bases from J, leaving 16 bases between. The CDR3 protein is CSARDQQGAGETQYF. The DNA for the CDR3 is TGCAGTGCTAGAGATCAACAGGGAGCGGGGGAGACCCAGTACTTC.

V is TRBV4-1 and J is TRBJ2-7, with D perhaps being TRBD1 or TRBD2 (5 bases each). CDR1 is MGHRA and CDR2 is YSYEKL in the germline V gene. This CDR3 has 14 amino acids. V was pared by 1 base and J by 2 bases, with 9 bases between. This CDR3 reads CASSQGDGAYEQYF. CDR3 in DNA: TGCGCCAGCAGCCAAGGGGACGGAGCCTACGAGCAGTACTTC.

As for this clonotype: Just one base apart from a much larger clone, this may be a read error. This chain links TRBV20-1 with TRBJ2-5; tentatively, D is TRBD1 or TRBD2 (5 bases each). The J call is in doubt because the DNA end fits TRBJ2-7 better. The CDR3 runs to 16 residues. The germline CDR1 and CDR2 sequences are DFQATT and SNEGSKA (reference sequence). The CDR3 DNA follows: TGCAGTGCTAGAAACCGGGACCCCACCACCCGCTACGAGCAGTACTTC. Translation gives CSARNRDPTTRYEQYF.

This clonotype has a handful of counts. The chain is built from TRBV11-2 and TRBJ1-1; D unresolved. CDR3 size: 12 residues. V lost 8 bases, J lost 1 base, and 8 bases lay in between. Germline V CDR1 and CDR2: SGHAT, FQNNGV. In DNA form, the CDR3 reads TGTGCCAGCGGCCCCAGGAACACTGAAGCTTTCTTT. This gives the protein CASGPRNTEAFF.

As DNA, the CDR3 is TGTGCCAGCTCACCACCGACTAGCCGGGAGACCCAGTACTTC. It specifies CASSPPTSRETQYF. The V and J genes are TRBV18 and TRBJ2-5, with 7 positions matching TRBD2. The CDR3 sequence is 14 residues long. The ends lost 0 bases at V and 5 bases at J; junction bases unmatched: 3. In germline, CDR1 is KGHSH, CDR2 LQKENI. The full variable domain, completed using reference TRBV18 and TRBJ2-5, is NAGVMQNPRHLVRRRGQEARLRCSPMKGHSHVYWYRQLPEEGLKFMVYLQKENIIDESGMPKERFSAEFPKEGPSILRIQQVVRGDSAAYFCASSPPTSRETQYFGPGTRLLVL.